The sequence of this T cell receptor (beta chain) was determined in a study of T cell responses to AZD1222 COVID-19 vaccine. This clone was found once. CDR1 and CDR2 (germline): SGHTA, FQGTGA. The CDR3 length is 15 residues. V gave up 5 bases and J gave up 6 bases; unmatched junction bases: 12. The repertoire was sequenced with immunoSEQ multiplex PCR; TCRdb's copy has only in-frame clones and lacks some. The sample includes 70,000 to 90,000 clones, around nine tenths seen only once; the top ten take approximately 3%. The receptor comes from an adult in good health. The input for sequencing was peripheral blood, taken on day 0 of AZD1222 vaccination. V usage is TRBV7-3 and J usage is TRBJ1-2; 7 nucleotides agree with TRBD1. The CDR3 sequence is CASSPRDPRGNGYTF. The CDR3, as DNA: TGTGCCAGCAGCCCCCGGGACCCCAGGGGGAATGGCTACACCTTC.